These T cell receptor beta chains were read from a single sample in a study of OX40 agonist ivuxolimab in advanced cancers. The protocol was immunoSEQ multiplex PCR, while the TCRdb copy is restricted to in-frame clones and leaves out a portion. The sample holds about 40,000 clones, about 91% seen once. The sample here was CD4+ or CD8+ T cells sorted from blood, taken in a trial of the OX40 agonist ivuxolimab. The receptor source for this set is an adult with an advanced solid tumor such as melanoma, head and neck, liver or kidney cancer. Each CDR3 is given with its conserved first and last residue. A D gene is named only where the DNA matches it firmly. The size of a clone is reported for some rows only, either as once, few or many, or as a class for expanded clones.

TRBV29-1	-	TRBD1	TRBJ2-3	TGCAGCGTTGAGGGGACAGGGGTATTAGCGGCTAGCACAGATACGCAGTATTTT	CSVEGTGVLAASTDTQYF
TRBV30	once	TRBD2	TRBJ2-5	TGTGCCTGGAGTTTGGGAGGGGTTGAGACCCAGTACTTC	CAWSLGGVETQYF
TRBV5-5	-	TRBD1	TRBJ1-2	TGTGCCAGCAGCACACGGACAGGGTATGGCTACACCTTC	CASSTRTGYGYTF
TRBV28	-	TRBD2	TRBJ2-2	TGTGCCAGCAGCCACGGACTAGCGGGGTTCACCGGGGAGCTGTTTTTT	CASSHGLAGFTGELFF
TRBV5-1	-	-	TRBJ2-1	TGCGCCACCAGAGACACTTCCTACAATGAGCAGTTCTTC	CATRDTSYNEQFF
TRBV11-2	few	-	TRBJ2-1	TGTGCCAGCCGGGCCCCTACAGAGGTCGGCAATGAGCAGTTCTTC	CASRAPTEVGNEQFF
TRBV28	-	-	TRBJ1-6	TGTGCCAGCAGTTCGGTCGGGGACAATTCACCCCTCCACTTT	CASSSVGDNSPLHF
TRBV19	-	-	TRBJ2-1	TGTGCCAGTAGTATAGATCTGGGCCCCTACAATGAGCAGTTCTTC	CASSIDLGPYNEQFF
TRBV28	-	-	TRBJ2-7	TGTGCCAGCAGTTTGCTTGTAGCCTACGAGCAGTACTTC	CASSLLVAYEQYF
TRBV19	-	TRBD1	TRBJ2-2	TGTGCCAGTAGTTGGGGACAGGGGGCTGACACCGGGGAGCTGTTTTTT	CASSWGQGADTGELFF
TRBV9	once	-	TRBJ2-1	TGTGCCAGCAGCGGGGGGACTTCCAATGAGCAGTTCTTC	CASSGGTSNEQFF
TRBV2	-	-	TRBJ1-4	TGTGCCAGCAATTGGGGGAATACCAATGAAAAACTGTTTTTT	CASNWGNTNEKLFF
TRBV7-9	once	TRBD1	TRBJ1-4	TGTGCCAGCAGCTCGACAGGGATTTCGAATGAAAAACTGTTTTTT	CASSSTGISNEKLFF
TRBV29-1	-	TRBD1	TRBJ2-7	TGCAGCGTTGAAGATCCGGGACAGGGCTACGAGCAGTACTTC	CSVEDPGQGYEQYF
TRBV6-5	-	-	TRBJ2-7	TGTGCCAGCAGTTTCCTCGACGGTTCCTACGAGCAGTACTTC	CASSFLDGSYEQYF
TRBV25-1	-	-	TRBJ1-4	TGTGCCAGCAGTGAAGGGACTGCTTATAATGAAAAACTGTTTTTT	CASSEGTAYNEKLFF
TRBV6-4	-	TRBD1	TRBJ2-3	TGTGCCAGCAGTGGAAAGGCAGGGGGCTCAGATACGCAGTATTTT	CASSGKAGGSDTQYF
TRBV4-1	once	TRBD1	TRBJ2-7	TGCGCCAGCAGTCAGACAGGGATGGGGGCCTACGAGCAGTACTTC	CASSQTGMGAYEQYF
TRBV5-1	-	-	TRBJ2-1	TGCGCCAGCAGCTTGTTTCGACAGGCCGGAATCTACAATGAGCAGTTCTTC	CASSLFRQAGIYNEQFF
TRBV19	few	-	TRBJ2-5	TGTGCCAGTGAGGGGCTAGGGCAAGAGACCCAGTACTTC	CASEGLGQETQYF
TRBV14	-	-	TRBJ1-2	TGTGCCAGCAGGGCGCGAGGACAATCCTGGGATGGCTACACCTTC	CASRARGQSWDGYTF
TRBV5-1	-	-	TRBJ2-7	TGCGCCAGCAGCATCGGTGGGACGAACTACGAGCAGTACTTC	CASSIGGTNYEQYF
TRBV5-1	-	TRBD1	TRBJ1-2	TGCGCCAGCAGCCCGGCGGGAAACACAGGGGAAGCTAACTATGGCTACACCTTC	CASSPAGNTGEANYGYTF
TRBV7-8	-	-	TRBJ2-7	TGTGCCAGCAGCCTCCGGGGGTCCTACGAGCAGTACTTC	CASSLRGSYEQYF
TRBV7-2	-	TRBD1	TRBJ2-7	TGTGCCAGCAGCCCAAAAAGGGGGCTGTACGAGCAGTACTTC	CASSPKRGLYEQYF
TRBV9	-	TRBD1	TRBJ2-3	TGTGCCAGCAGCGTAGAGCAGGGGGATCCCTTAACAGATACGCAGTATTTT	CASSVEQGDPLTDTQYF
TRBV7-9	-	-	TRBJ2-5	TGTGCCAGCAGCATACAGGTGGAGACCCAGTACTTC	CASSIQVETQYF
TRBV2	-	TRBD1	TRBJ1-2	TGTGCCAGCAGTGAAGCGCCTCTTTTCCAGGGGGTAAACTATGGCTACACCTTC	CASSEAPLFQGVNYGYTF
TRBV28	-	TRBD2	TRBJ2-2	TGTGCCAGCAGTCCACTCGGACTAGCGAACACCGGGGAGCTGTTTTTT	CASSPLGLANTGELFF
TRBV6-5	-	-	TRBJ2-6	TGTGCCAGCAGCCCAACTGGGGCCAACGTCCTGACTTTC	CASSPTGANVLTF
TRBV6-5	-	-	TRBJ1-3	TGTGCCAGCAGTCCCCGCGACTCTGGAAACACCATATATTTT	CASSPRDSGNTIYF
TRBV28	few	TRBD1	TRBJ1-1	TGTGCCAGCAGTTCCCTCGACAGGGGGCCGAGGACTGAAGCTTTCTTT	CASSSLDRGPRTEAFF
TRBV19	-	-	TRBJ1-1	TGTGCCAGTAGTAGGGGGGGCATCACTGAAGCTTTCTTT	CASSRGGITEAFF
TRBV7-9	once	-	TRBJ2-5	TGTGCCAGCAGCACCTGGGGGGGCCCCAGCCGGGAGACCCAGTACTTC	CASSTWGGPSRETQYF
TRBV11-2	-	TRBD1	TRBJ2-7	TGTGCCAGCAGCGAGACAGGGCTCGAGCAGTACTTC	CASSETGLEQYF
TRBV14	-	TRBD2	TRBJ2-7	TGTGCCAGCAGCCTAACCCCGGGGGGGAGGATCGACGAGCAGTACTTC	CASSLTPGGRIDEQYF
TRBV6-5	once	-	TRBJ2-1	TGTGCCAGCAGCCAGTCGGGGGGCGCCCCCAATGAGCAGTTCTTC	CASSQSGGAPNEQFF
TRBV7-9	-	-	TRBJ2-3	TGTGCCAGCAGCGCAAACCCCATCTGGCAGAGGTTCACAGATACGCAGTATTTT	CASSANPIWQRFTDTQYF
TRBV7-9	-	-	TRBJ2-7	TGTGCCAGCAGCTCCACGGTTTCCAACTCCTACGAGCAGTACTTC	CASSSTVSNSYEQYF
TRBV6-6	-	-	TRBJ1-3	TGTGCCAGCAGTTACTGGGGTGATGGAAACACCATATATTTT	CASSYWGDGNTIYF
TRBV28	once	-	TRBJ2-5	TGTGCCAGCAGAGAAGGGAAAGAGACCCAGTACTTC	CASREGKETQYF
TRBV27	-	-	TRBJ2-3	TGTGCCAGCGCCCTGGGTGTCGGGGGCTCAGATACGCAGTATTTT	CASALGVGGSDTQYF
TRBV5-6	-	TRBD1	TRBJ2-5	TGTGCCAGCAGCCCTGGACAGGGGGCATTACAAGAGACCCAGTACTTC	CASSPGQGALQETQYF
TRBV4-1	-	TRBD2	TRBJ2-7	TGCGCCAGCAGCCAAGATCCGACTAGCGGGAGGTACGAGCAGTACTTC	CASSQDPTSGRYEQYF
TRBV4-1	-	TRBD1	TRBJ2-1	TGCGCCAGCAGCCAAATGGGACAGGGTAGGAGAAATGAGCAGTTCTTC	CASSQMGQGRRNEQFF
TRBV7-9	-	-	TRBJ2-7	TGTGCCAGCAGCTTAGGGGCCTACGAGCAGTACTTC	CASSLGAYEQYF
TRBV6-1	-	-	TRBJ2-6	TGTGCCAGCAGTGAACTCAGCTCTGGGGCCAACGTCCTGACTTTC	CASSELSSGANVLTF
TRBV7-2	-	-	TRBJ2-5	TGTGCCAGCAGCTTAGGTCTTTTCAGGCGGGAAGGGGAGACCCAGTACTTC	CASSLGLFRREGETQYF
TRBV27	-	TRBD2	TRBJ2-7	TGTGCCAGCAGTTGGGGGGGAACGACCTACGAGCAGTACTTC	CASSWGGTTYEQYF
TRBV5-4	once	-	TRBJ2-2	TGTGCCAGCACAGGGAACACCGGGGAGCTGTTTTTT	CASTGNTGELFF
TRBV20-1	-	-	TRBJ2-7	TGCAGTGCTAGGAGCACTTACGAGCAGTACTTC	CSARSTYEQYF
TRBV6-7	-	-	TRBJ1-2	TGTGCCAGCAGCCGACGTGGCACAGCTAGGAACGACTATGGCTACACCTTC	CASSRRGTARNDYGYTF
TRBV9	-	TRBD2	TRBJ2-7	TGTGCCAGCAGCCCTACAAAGACTAGCGGCTCCTACGAGCAGTACTTC	CASSPTKTSGSYEQYF
TRBV11-2	-	TRBD1	TRBJ2-7	TGTGCCAGCAGCTGGGACAGCTCCTACGAGCAGTACTTC	CASSWDSSYEQYF
TRBV11-3	-	-	TRBJ2-7	TGTGCCAGCAGCTTAGTACCTAGCGAAAGGGGCCTCGAGCAGTACTTC	CASSLVPSERGLEQYF
TRBV13	-	TRBD1	TRBJ1-2	TGTGCCAGCAGCTTAGTGACAGGGAAAGCCTATGGCTACACCTTC	CASSLVTGKAYGYTF
TRBV2	-	TRBD2	TRBJ2-5	TGTGCCAGCAGTGGATTAGCGGGAGGTGGTGAGCAGTACTTC	CASSGLAGGGEQYF